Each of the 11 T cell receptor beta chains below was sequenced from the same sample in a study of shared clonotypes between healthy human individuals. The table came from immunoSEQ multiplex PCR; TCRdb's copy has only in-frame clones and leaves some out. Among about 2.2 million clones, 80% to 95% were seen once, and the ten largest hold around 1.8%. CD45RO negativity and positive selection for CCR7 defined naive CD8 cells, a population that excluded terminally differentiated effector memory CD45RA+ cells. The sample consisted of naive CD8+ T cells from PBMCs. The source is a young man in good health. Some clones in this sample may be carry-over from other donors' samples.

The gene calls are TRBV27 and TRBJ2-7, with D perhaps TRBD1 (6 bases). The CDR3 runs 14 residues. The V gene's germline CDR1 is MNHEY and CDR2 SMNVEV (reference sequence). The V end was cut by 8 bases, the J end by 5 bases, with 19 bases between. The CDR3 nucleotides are TGTGCCAGCTCATCCACCCAGGGGTCCCACGAGCAGTACTTC. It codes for CASSSTQGSHEQYF.

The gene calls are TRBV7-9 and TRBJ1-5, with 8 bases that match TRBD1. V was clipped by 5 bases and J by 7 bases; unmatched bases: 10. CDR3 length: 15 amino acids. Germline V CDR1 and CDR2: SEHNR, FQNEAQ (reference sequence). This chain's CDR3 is CASSPQGAGLQPQHF. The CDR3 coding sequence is TGTGCCAGCAGCCCCCAGGGGGCAGGGCTCCAGCCCCAGCATTTT.

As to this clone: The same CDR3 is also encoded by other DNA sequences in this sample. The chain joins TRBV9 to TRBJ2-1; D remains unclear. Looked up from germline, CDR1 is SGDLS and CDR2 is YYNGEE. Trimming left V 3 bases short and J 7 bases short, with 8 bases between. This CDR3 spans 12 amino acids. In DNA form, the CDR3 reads TGTGCCAGCAGCGCAGGTGGGAATGAGCAGTTCTTC. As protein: CASSAGGNEQFF.

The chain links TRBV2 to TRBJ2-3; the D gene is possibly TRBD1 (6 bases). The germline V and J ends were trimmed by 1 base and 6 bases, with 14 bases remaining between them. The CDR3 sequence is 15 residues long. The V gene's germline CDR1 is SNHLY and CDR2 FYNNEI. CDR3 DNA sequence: TGTGCCAGCAGTGAAGGGGCAGGGGAACGTGATACGCAGTATTTT. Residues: CASSEGAGERDTQYF.

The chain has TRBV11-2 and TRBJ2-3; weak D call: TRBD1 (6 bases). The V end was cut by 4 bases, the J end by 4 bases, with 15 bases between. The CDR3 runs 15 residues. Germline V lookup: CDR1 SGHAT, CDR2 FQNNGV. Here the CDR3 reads CASSSQGPRADTQYF. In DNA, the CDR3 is TGTGCCAGCAGCTCACAGGGACCTAGAGCAGATACGCAGTATTTT.

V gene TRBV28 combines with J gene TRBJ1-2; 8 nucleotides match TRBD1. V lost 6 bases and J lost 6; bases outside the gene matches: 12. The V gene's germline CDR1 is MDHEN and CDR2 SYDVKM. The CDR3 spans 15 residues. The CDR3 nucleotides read TGTGCCAGCAGATTCCACCGGGACAGGACCAATGGCTACACCTTC. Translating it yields CASRFHRDRTNGYTF.

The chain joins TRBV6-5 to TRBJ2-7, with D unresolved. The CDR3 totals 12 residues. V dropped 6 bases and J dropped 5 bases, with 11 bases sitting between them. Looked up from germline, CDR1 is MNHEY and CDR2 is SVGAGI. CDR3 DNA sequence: TGTGCCAGCAGACCCCACAAGCACGAGCAGTACTTC. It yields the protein CASRPHKHEQYF.

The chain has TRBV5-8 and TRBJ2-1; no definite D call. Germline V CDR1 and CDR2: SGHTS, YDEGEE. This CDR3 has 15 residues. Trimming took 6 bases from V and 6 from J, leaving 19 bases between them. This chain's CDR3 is CASNPPSRGFNEQFF. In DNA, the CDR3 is TGTGCCAGCAACCCCCCCTCCCGAGGCTTCAATGAGCAGTTCTTC.

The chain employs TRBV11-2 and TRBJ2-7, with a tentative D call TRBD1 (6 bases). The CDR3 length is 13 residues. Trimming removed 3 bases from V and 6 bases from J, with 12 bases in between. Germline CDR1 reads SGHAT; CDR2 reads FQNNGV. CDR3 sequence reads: CASSFRPGAEQYF. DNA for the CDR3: TGTGCCAGCAGCTTCCGACCAGGGGCCGAGCAGTACTTC. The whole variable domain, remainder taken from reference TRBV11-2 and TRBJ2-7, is EAGVAQSPRYKIIEKRQSVAFWCNPISGHATLYWYQQILGQGPKLLIQFQNNGVVDDSQLPKDRFSAERLKGVDSTLKIQPAKLEDSAVYLCASSFRPGAEQYFGPGTRLTVT.

The CDR3 spells CASSAPGLPYNEQFF. CDR3 nucleotide sequence: TGTGCCAGCAGCGCGCCGGGACTACCCTACAATGAGCAGTTCTTC. This chain uses TRBV7-9 with TRBJ2-1; 7 bases match TRBD2. Losses at the gene ends were 5 bases for V and 2 bases for J; bases not matched to a gene: 6. The CDR3 consists of 15 residues. CDR1 SEHNR and CDR2 FQNEAQ come from the germline V gene (reference sequence).

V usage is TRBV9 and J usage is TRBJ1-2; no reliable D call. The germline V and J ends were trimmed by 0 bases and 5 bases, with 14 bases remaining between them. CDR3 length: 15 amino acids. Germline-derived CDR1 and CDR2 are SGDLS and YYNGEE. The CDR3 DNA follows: TGTGCCAGCAGCGTAGATCCAGCGGGCGCATATGGCTACACCTTC. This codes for CASSVDPAGAYGYTF.